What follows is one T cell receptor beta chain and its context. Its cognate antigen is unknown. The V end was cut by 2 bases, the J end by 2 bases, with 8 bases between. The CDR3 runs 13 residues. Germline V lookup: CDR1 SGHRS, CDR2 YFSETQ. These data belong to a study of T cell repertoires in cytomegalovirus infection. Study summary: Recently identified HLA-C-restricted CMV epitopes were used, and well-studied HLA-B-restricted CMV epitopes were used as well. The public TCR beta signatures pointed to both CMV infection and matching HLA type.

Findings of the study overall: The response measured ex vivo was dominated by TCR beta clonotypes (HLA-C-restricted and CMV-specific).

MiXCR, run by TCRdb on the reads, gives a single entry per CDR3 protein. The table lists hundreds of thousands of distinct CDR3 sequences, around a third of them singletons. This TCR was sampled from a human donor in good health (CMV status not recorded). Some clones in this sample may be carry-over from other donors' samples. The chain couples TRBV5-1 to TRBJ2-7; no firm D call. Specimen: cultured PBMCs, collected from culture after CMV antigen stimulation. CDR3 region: CASSFASTYEQYF. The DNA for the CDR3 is TGCGCCAGCAGCTTTGCGTCTACCTACGAGCAGTACTTC. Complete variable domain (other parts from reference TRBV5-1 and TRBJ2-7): KAGVTQTPRYLIKTRGQQVTLSCSPISGHRSVSWYQQTPGQGLQFLFEYFSETQRNKGNFPGRFSGRQFSNSRSEMNVSTLELGDSALYLCASSFASTYEQYFGPGTRLTVT.